Reported below is one TCR beta chain. Its cognate antigen is unknown. Sampling consisted of one heparinised blood draw per donor, averaging roughly 100 mL. V was clipped by 3 bases and J by 8 bases, with 13 bases between them. Germline loops: CDR1 SGHTA, CDR2 FQGTGA. CDR3 length: 13 amino acids. The sample comes from a study of beta chain features in type 1 diabetes. General study findings and limits: Patients with Type 1 diabetes showed moderately but significantly shorter TCRB CDR3s in all four CD4+ subsets. Since sequencing was performed on cDNA, cells with high TCR expression could be over-represented.

The whole isolated RNA underwent reverse transcription, so sequencing captured expressed TCRB transcripts. An average about 3.6 million reads came from naive, central memory and regulatory T cell samples. Profiling relied on immunoSEQ multiplex PCR, and the TCRdb table lists in-frame clones only, not all of them. The data hold approximately 50,000 clones, with roughly two fifths observed a single time. Sample: Tregs from blood. This sequence was found in a man younger than 45 with type 1 diabetes. The J gene is TRBJ1-2, the V gene TRBV7-3, with a tentative D call TRBD1 (5 bases). The CDR3 region has the DNA TGTGCCAGCAGCTTGTCGGGGGGACGAGGCTACACCTTC. It encodes CASSLSGGRGYTF.